Listed below are T cell receptor beta chains from one sample, sequenced in a study of T cell responses to AZD1222 COVID-19 vaccine. Assay: immunoSEQ multiplex PCR; the TCRdb copy retains only in-frame clones and omits some. Of 70,000 or so clones listed, 83% were seen once; the top ten hold roughly 6%. The sample here was peripheral blood, taken 28 days after the second AZD1222 dose. These receptors came from an adult who received the AZD1222 COVID-19 vaccine. CDR3s include the opening cysteine and the closing phenylalanine or tryptophan.

j_call	cdr3_length	v_call	cdr3_aa
TRBJ1-6	15	TRBV6-5	CASSPTGEMNSPLHF
TRBJ1-5	13	TRBV9	CASSVAPSRPQHF
TRBJ1-4	13	TRBV3-1/TRBV3-2	CASGAATNEKLFF
TRBJ1-4	14	TRBV19	CASSITGLKAKLFF
TRBJ2-3	16	TRBV5-1	CASSLATSGYTDTQYF
TRBJ1-5	12	TRBV7-9	CASSQDAQPQHF
TRBJ1-2	15	TRBV5-1	CASSLEGQVFGGYTF
TRBJ2-7	15	TRBV6-1	CASSELGAMGREQYF
TRBJ2-7	16	TRBV28	CASSPPSGGNPYEQYF
TRBJ2-7	18	TRBV11-2	CASSLGRGGRGPSYEQYF
TRBJ2-1	15	TRBV19	CASSPEGQAYNEQFF
TRBJ1-1	13	TRBV7-2	CASSLAARGEAFF
TRBJ2-1	16	TRBV7-2	CASTGGTTNSYNEQFF
TRBJ1-2	12	TRBV12-3/TRBV12-4	CASSFSDYGYTF
TRBJ2-5	13	TRBV10-3	CAISELAQETQYF
TRBJ1-4	15	TRBV6-5	CASSYSSSRGEKLFF
TRBJ2-5	15	TRBV6-5	CASRDPGRRQETQYF
TRBJ1-2	15	TRBV28	CASSRTLQGAHGYTF
TRBJ2-1	15	TRBV19	CASRGTGGAYNEQFF
TRBJ1-5	13	TRBV28	CASSWTGNQPQHF
TRBJ1-1	12	TRBV30	CAWREGNTEAFF
TRBJ1-5	15	TRBV19	CASSISPGQDQPQHF
TRBJ2-5	15	TRBV5-4	CASSLMTGYQETQYF
TRBJ1-6	14	TRBV7-9	CASSSTGVNSPLHF
TRBJ1-5	16	TRBV3-1/TRBV3-2	CASSQEWDKSNQPQHF
TRBJ2-5	17	TRBV19	CASSGGGLAGEQETQYF
TRBJ2-3	17	TRBV7-2	CASSLLRGTGSTDTQYF
TRBJ1-3	16	TRBV11-2	CASSSWDNPTGNTIYF
TRBJ1-4	13	TRBV5-1	CASSRGTNEKLFF
TRBJ1-2	17	TRBV28	CASSFGDDRGRLDGYTF
TRBJ1-4	15	TRBV6-5	CASSYLGLTNEKLFF
TRBJ1-6	13	TRBV5-1	CASSLGEGSPLHF
TRBJ2-7	16	TRBV3-1/TRBV3-2	CASSQDTGGAYYEQYF
TRBJ2-3	15	TRBV10-2	CASDDPSGGTDTQYF
TRBJ1-2	13	TRBV28	CASTSEGALGYTF
TRBJ2-6	17	TRBV3-1/TRBV3-2	CASRYDRGQSGANVLTF
TRBJ2-3	15	TRBV10-1	CASSRRDRGADTQYF
TRBJ2-1	12	TRBV28	CASSPPVGEQFF
TRBJ2-5	12	TRBV30	CAWIREQETQYF
TRBJ1-2	16	TRBV25-1	CASSEFGVRGSYGYTF
TRBJ2-7	14	TRBV5-5	CASSLDGGRSEQYF
TRBJ1-2	14	TRBV27	CASSLREVGYGYTF
TRBJ1-1	16	TRBV28	CASYSSQGARGTEAFF
TRBJ1-4	16	TRBV7-9	CASSLFKGATNEKLFF
TRBJ1-2	15	TRBV29-1	CSVEGDRFFQKGYTF
TRBJ1-2	13	TRBV29-1	CSVRTGGSYGYTF
TRBJ2-2	11	TRBV29-1	CSVDGPGELFF
TRBJ1-6	15	TRBV30	CAWSAGQGSNSPLHF
TRBJ2-7	15	TRBV6-2/TRBV6-3	CASSYFEGLSYEQYF
TRBJ1-5	17	TRBV19	CASNSGQFYGSNQPQHF
TRBJ2-5	15	TRBV7-9	CASSLQQGNWETQYF
TRBJ2-1	21	TRBV14	CASSQERGSRWSSGGYNEQFF
TRBJ2-7	17	TRBV5-8	CASSLQTGAMSSYEQYF
TRBJ2-3	16	TRBV24-1	CATSDNRTPGTDTQYF
TRBJ1-3	14	TRBV5-4	CASSSSETGNTIYF
TRBJ2-1	15	TRBV5-1	CASSPGDREIYRQFF
TRBJ1-4	17	TRBV2	CASTMHPSGFRDEKLFF